The rows below give T cell receptor beta chains drawn from one sample of a study of cytomegalovirus exposure and HLA in healthy donors. Data came from immunoSEQ multiplex PCR; TCRdb stores just in-frame clones and leaves some out. The table shows about 190,000 clones, with roughly 80% occurring only once. The sequenced sample was PBMCs. The receptors here all came from a woman between 25 and 40 years old in good health and CMV-seropositive. CDR3s include the opening cysteine and the closing phenylalanine or tryptophan. A D gene is named only where the DNA matches it firmly. Clone size is shown for a subset of rows, as once, few, many or a class of expanded clone.

TRBV7-3	-	TRBD1	TRBJ1-2	CASSFLGQYGYTF	TGTGCCAGCAGCTTTTTGGGACAGTATGGCTACACCTTC
TRBV30	few	TRBD2	TRBJ2-7	CAWSAGGNYEQYF	TGTGCCTGGAGTGCGGGAGGGAACTACGAGCAGTACTTC
TRBV27	few	-	TRBJ2-1	CASSGPGVRYNEQFF	TGTGCCAGCAGTGGTCCGGGGGTCCGCTACAATGAGCAGTTCTTC
TRBV18	-	TRBD1	TRBJ2-7	CASSQLTDREQYF	TGTGCCAGCTCCCAGCTAACGGACAGGGAGCAGTACTTC
TRBV2	-	TRBD1	TRBJ2-7	CASSEVGQGAGEQYF	TGTGCCAGCAGTGAAGTAGGACAGGGGGCTGGCGAGCAGTACTTC
TRBV28	-	-	TRBJ2-7	CASSPTGHEIYEQYF	TGTGCCAGCAGTCCCACGGGACACGAAATCTACGAGCAGTACTTC
TRBV29-1	-	TRBD1	TRBJ2-5	CSVGGQGVLKETQYF	TGCAGCGTTGGGGGACAGGGGGTCCTCAAAGAGACCCAGTACTTC
TRBV29-1	-	TRBD1	TRBJ2-7	CSAGGPSSYEQYF	TGCAGCGCAGGGGGCCCAAGCTCCTACGAGCAGTACTTC
TRBV15	-	TRBD1	TRBJ2-7	CATNRGAPYEQYF	TGTGCCACCAACAGGGGGGCACCCTACGAGCAGTACTTC
TRBV18	-	-	TRBJ2-3	CASSAGQGSTDTQYF	TGTGCCAGCTCGGCAGGGCAGGGTAGCACAGATACGCAGTATTTT
TRBV19	few	-	TRBJ2-7	CASSNRYEQYF	TGTGCCAGTAGTAACAGATACGAGCAGTACTTC
TRBV18	-	TRBD1	TRBJ2-3	CASSPRGSLGTDTQYF	TGTGCCAGCTCACCCAGGGGGTCCTTAGGCACAGATACGCAGTATTTT
TRBV9	-	-	TRBJ1-1	CASSVEEGVNTEAFF	TGTGCCAGCAGCGTAGAAGAGGGGGTGAACACTGAAGCTTTCTTT
TRBV11-2	-	TRBD1	TRBJ1-3	CASSLDQGDSGNTIYF	TGTGCCAGCAGCTTAGATCAGGGGGACTCTGGAAACACCATATATTTT
TRBV6-6	-	-	TRBJ1-1	CASSRVYTEAFF	TGTGCCAGCAGTCGGGTCTACACTGAAGCTTTCTTT
TRBV5-1	-	-	TRBJ2-3	CASSEGDSSTDTQYF	TGCGCCAGCAGCGAAGGGGATTCTAGCACAGATACGCAGTATTTT
TRBV30	-	-	TRBJ2-7	CALDRSREQYF	TGTGCCCTGGACAGATCACGGGAGCAGTACTTC
TRBV7-9	-	-	TRBJ2-7	CASSSRGTYSYEQYF	TGTGCCAGCAGCTCTAGGGGGACATACTCCTACGAGCAGTACTTC
TRBV27	few	-	TRBJ1-2	CASSSLGRGTSDGYTF	TGTGCCAGCAGTTCTTTAGGGAGGGGAACGTCGGATGGCTACACCTTC
TRBV7-2	-	TRBD1	TRBJ2-3	CASSYRDRGPDTQYF	TGTGCCAGCAGCTACCGGGACAGGGGTCCAGATACGCAGTATTTT
TRBV27	-	TRBD1	TRBJ1-1	CASSLWFRDRDTEAFF	TGTGCCAGCAGTTTATGGTTTCGGGACAGAGACACTGAAGCTTTCTTT
TRBV4-3	-	TRBD2	TRBJ2-5	CASSQVGGRSQETQYF	TGCGCCAGCAGCCAAGTGGGCGGGAGGTCCCAAGAGACCCAGTACTTC
TRBV9	few	TRBD2	TRBJ2-3	CASSSRTSGDTQYF	TGTGCCAGCAGCTCTCGGACTAGCGGGGATACGCAGTATTTT
TRBV5-4	-	TRBD2	TRBJ2-1	CASSGPGLAGGRSYNEQFF	TGTGCCAGCAGCGGCCCGGGACTAGCGGGAGGGCGCTCCTACAATGAGCAGTTCTTC
TRBV7-6	-	TRBD1	TRBJ2-1	CASSLRQGASYNEQFF	TGTGCCAGCAGCTTGAGACAGGGGGCTTCCTACAATGAGCAGTTCTTC
TRBV4-3	-	-	TRBJ1-1	CASSQDAGGTEAFF	TGCGCCAGCAGCCAAGATGCGGGAGGCACTGAAGCTTTCTTT
TRBV5-1	-	TRBD1	TRBJ1-1	CASKTGFNAEAFF	TGCGCCAGCAAGACAGGGTTTAACGCTGAAGCTTTCTTT
TRBV5-1	-	TRBD2	TRBJ2-5	CASSFLASGGEETQYF	TGCGCCAGCAGCTTTTTGGCTAGCGGTGGGGAAGAGACCCAGTACTTC
TRBV5-1	-	TRBD1	TRBJ2-5	CASSLTGAQETQYF	TGCGCCAGCAGCCTGACAGGGGCCCAAGAGACCCAGTACTTC
TRBV10-3	-	-	TRBJ2-1	CAISPNRGGGGNEQFF	TGTGCCATCAGCCCCAACAGGGGGGGCGGGGGCAATGAGCAGTTCTTC
TRBV7-2	-	-	TRBJ2-1	CASSLQATYNEQFF	TGTGCCAGCAGCTTACAGGCAACCTACAATGAGCAGTTCTTC
TRBV29-1	-	-	TRBJ1-3	CSVSGSGNTIYF	TGCAGCGTTTCCGGGTCTGGAAACACCATATATTTT
TRBV14	-	-	TRBJ1-5	CASSQGTGNQPQHF	TGTGCCAGCAGCCAAGGTACAGGGAATCAGCCCCAGCATTTT
TRBV28	-	TRBD1	TRBJ1-1	CASSTGQVKNTEAFF	TGTGCCAGCAGTACGGGACAGGTTAAGAACACTGAAGCTTTCTTT
TRBV2	-	TRBD1	TRBJ1-1	CASSRQGNTEAFF	TGTGCCAGCAGTCGACAGGGGAACACTGAAGCTTTCTTT
TRBV6-1	once	TRBD1	TRBJ1-6	CASRLEDRINSPLHF	TGTGCCAGCAGACTAGAGGACAGGATTAATTCACCCCTCCACTTT
TRBV28	-	TRBD1	TRBJ1-5	CASTSQGGYSNQPQHF	TGTGCCAGCACCTCCCAGGGGGGTTATAGCAATCAGCCCCAGCATTTT
TRBV7-9	few	TRBD2	TRBJ2-3	CASSLGLAGGTDTQYF	TGTGCCAGCAGCTTAGGACTAGCGGGAGGGACAGATACGCAGTATTTT
TRBV7-2	-	-	TRBJ2-7	CASSLFEATEQYF	TGTGCCAGCAGCTTATTTGAGGCTACCGAGCAGTACTTC
TRBV4-1	-	-	TRBJ2-7	CASSQGHGEWYEQYF	TGCGCCAGCAGCCAAGGACACGGGGAATGGTACGAGCAGTACTTC
TRBV19	-	-	TRBJ1-5	CAKHKTVSNQPQHF	TGTGCCAAACACAAGACAGTAAGCAATCAGCCCCAGCATTTT
TRBV5-1	-	-	TRBJ2-7	CASSSQGIIYEQYF	TGCGCCAGCAGCTCCCAGGGGATCATCTACGAGCAGTACTTC
TRBV28	-	-	TRBJ1-5	CASNIYKSNQPQHF	TGTGCCAGCAACATATATAAAAGCAATCAGCCCCAGCATTTT
TRBV5-1	-	-	TRBJ1-6	CASSKDSNSPLHF	TGCGCCAGCAGCAAGGACAGTAATTCACCCCTCCACTTT
TRBV9	once	-	TRBJ2-3	CATSRAGAITDTQYF	TGTGCCACATCAAGGGCGGGGGCTATCACAGATACGCAGTATTTT
TRBV13	-	TRBD1	TRBJ1-2	CASRGLPGQEGGYTF	TGTGCCAGCAGGGGTCTCCCTGGACAGGAGGGTGGCTACACCTTC
TRBV11-2	-	-	TRBJ1-6	CASSLRVRKYNSPLHF	TGTGCCAGCAGCTTACGGGTTAGAAAATATAATTCACCCCTCCACTTT
TRBV7-3	-	-	TRBJ2-7	CASSADSNSYEQYF	TGTGCCAGCAGCGCGGACAGCAATTCCTACGAGCAGTACTTC
TRBV19	-	TRBD1	TRBJ2-1	CASTRQGSSYNEQFF	TGTGCCAGTACCCGACAGGGATCCTCCTACAATGAGCAGTTCTTC
TRBV19	-	TRBD1	TRBJ2-7	CASSIEQGAGEQYF	TGTGCCAGTAGTATCGAGCAGGGGGCAGGGGAGCAGTACTTC
TRBV28	-	TRBD1	TRBJ1-4	CASSTGQFNEKLFF	TGTGCCAGCAGTACGGGACAGTTTAATGAAAAACTGTTTTTT
TRBV7-9	-	-	TRBJ2-5	CASSPRQVQETQYF	TGTGCCAGCAGCCCGAGACAGGTCCAAGAGACCCAGTACTTC
TRBV19	-	-	TRBJ1-5	CASNNRADLGNQPQHF	TGTGCCAGTAACAACCGAGCGGACTTAGGCAATCAGCCCCAGCATTTT
TRBV7-9	-	-	TRBJ1-1	CASSLAQAGKAFF	TGTGCCAGCAGCTTAGCGCAGGCAGGAAAAGCTTTCTTT
TRBV19	-	-	TRBJ2-5	CASSISGGGEETQYF	TGTGCCAGTAGTATATCGGGAGGGGGCGAAGAGACCCAGTACTTC
TRBV15	-	TRBD2	TRBJ2-1	CATSRDRRASGNEQFF	TGTGCCACCAGCAGAGATAGGCGGGCTAGCGGCAATGAGCAGTTCTTC
TRBV6-5	-	-	TRBJ2-5	CASRTDNVWETQYF	TGTGCCAGCAGAACGGACAATGTATGGGAGACCCAGTACTTC